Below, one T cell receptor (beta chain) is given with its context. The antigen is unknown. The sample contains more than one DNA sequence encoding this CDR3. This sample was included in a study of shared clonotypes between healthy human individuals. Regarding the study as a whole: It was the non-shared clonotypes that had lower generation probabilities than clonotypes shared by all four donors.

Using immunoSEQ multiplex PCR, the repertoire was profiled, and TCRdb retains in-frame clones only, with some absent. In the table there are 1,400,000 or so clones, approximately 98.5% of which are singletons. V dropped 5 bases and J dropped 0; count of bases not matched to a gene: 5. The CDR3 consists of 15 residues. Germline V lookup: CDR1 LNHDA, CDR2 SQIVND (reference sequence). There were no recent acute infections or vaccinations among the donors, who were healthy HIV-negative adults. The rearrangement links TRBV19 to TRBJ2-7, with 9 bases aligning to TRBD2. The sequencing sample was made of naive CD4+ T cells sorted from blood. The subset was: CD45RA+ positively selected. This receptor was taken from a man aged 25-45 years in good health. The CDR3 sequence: CASSPAGGSSYEQYF. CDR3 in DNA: TGTGCCAGTAGTCCAGCGGGAGGAAGCTCCTACGAGCAGTACTTC.